This TCR beta chain was identified during a study of control samples from healthy donors and cancer patients. Data came from immunoSEQ multiplex PCR; TCRdb stores just in-frame clones and leaves some out. The sample has approximately 170,000 clones, more than 85% seen once. This clone was seen a single time. Germline lookup yields CDR1 MNHNS and CDR2 SASEGT. The V end lost 1 base, the J end lost 3 bases, and 13 bases lay between the germline ends. This CDR3 has 16 amino acids. This TCR was sampled from a woman aged 30 to 39 in good health. Sequences were obtained from blood. The gene calls are TRBV6-1 and TRBJ1-3; D uncertain. This chain's CDR3 is CASSEVYGGSGNTIYF. The CDR3 bases are TGTGCCAGCAGTGAAGTATATGGAGGTAGTGGAAACACCATATATTTT.